This T cell receptor beta chain came from a study of T cells in Graves' hyperthyroidism and ophthalmopathy. Researchers amplified the TCR beta CDR3 regions from RNA transcripts. HTBI primers were employed in a first-round RT-PCR of the TCR CDR3. TCRdb analysed the multiplex PCR reads with MiXCR anew, one entry per CDR3 protein. The sample has fewer than 400,000 distinct CDR3 sequences; around 16% are singletons. The CDR3 is 13 amino acids. The junction had 5 bases not matched to a gene; V was cut back by 5 bases and J by 5 bases. CDR1 and CDR2 (germline): SGHDN, FVKESK. Study-wide results and limits: Ophthalmopathy, which appeared later, was predicted by the model a median about 6.8 months before onset.

This clonotype came up a few times. Its antigen is not known. Researchers barred patients who had uncontrolled infection, other autoimmune disease, pregnancy or lactation. Used for diagnoses were clinical symptoms, serum thyroxine and TRAb, thyroid ultrasound and orbital computed tomography. Material for sequencing was blood. The rearrangement joins TRBV14 to TRBJ1-1; 7 positions match TRBD1. The TCR originated in a man aged 25 to 40 with Graves' hyperthyroidism. The DNA of the CDR3 is TGTGCCAGCAGCGTAAGGGGGCGGACTGAAGCTTTCTTT. Protein product: CASSVRGRTEAFF.